This T cell receptor beta chain originates from a study of blood T cell repertoires in COVID-19 (TCRdb year 2020). A note on the overall study: The collaborator samples originated in the United States, Italy and Spain and spanned the acute and convalescent phases of COVID-19. Where available, HLA class I and class II types were obtained from metadata supplied by the sample provider rather than from assay-based typing. The repertoires were made available in a free public database intended to serve as a resource for research on the immune response to SARS-CoV-2. The material from the prospective study consisted of cDNA or gDNA derived from T cells, B-cell-depleted T cells, or PBMCs. Nearly every sample came with metadata listing a de-identified subject ID, COVID-19 status, age in years and sex. Samples came from the ongoing ImmuneRACE study (first 160 participants) plus 1,254 subjects from 6 global collaborators. The dataset comprised deeply sampled blood TCRbeta repertoires from subjects exposed to, actively infected with, or recovered from COVID-19. General conclusions and limits of the study: How much clinical and demographic metadata was included differed by source and by participant, and the metadata was provided uncurated.

A word on this clone: Its antigen target is currently unknown. Per-base qualities were not stored, and no clone one base away is much larger.

TCRbeta CDR3 regions were amplified from genomic DNA using the immunoSEQ Assay, a bias-controlled multiplex PCR. Per the authors' processing: Nucleated cell counts per sample were estimated from amplification of reference gene primers within the assay. Sequence reads were collapsed and filtered to measure the absolute abundance of every unique TCRbeta CDR3 rearrangement. For each sample, productive Simpson clonality was calculated by taking the square root of Simpson's diversity index across productive rearrangements. TCRdb carries this immuneACCESS record with in-frame sequences only. Its versions omit some clonotypes, under half of them owing to an unresolved V gene in the studies checked, with the rest unexplained. V and J calls and clone size follow that table, whereas D and trimming were derived from the DNA. The sample profile shows 70,000 to 90,000 clones; approximately 85% of them were found once. The ten largest clones represent around 4.1% of the sample.

Whole blood was collected in K2EDTA tubes by collaborating institutions according to the institutions' own protocols. For TCRbeta analysis, collaborator samples were shipped as frozen whole blood, as isolated PBMCs, or as DNA extracted from either sample type. Reading from cysteine to phenylalanine, the CDR3 counts 12 amino acids. Of all the DNA, just the CDR3 is kept, 36 bases in frame from base 1. The germline V gene sets CDR1 to MGHRA and CDR2 to YSYEKL. Trimming takes 8 bases from V and 0 bases from J, and the germline ends sit 2 bases apart. Sequenced input: peripheral blood. This clonotype was sampled from a man aged 60-69 years with acute or convalescent COVID-19. The sequence joins TRBV4-1 to TRBJ2-6, with the identity of the D gene unclear. In nucleotide form, the sequence is TGCGCCAGCCTCTCTGGGGCCAACGTCCTGACTTTC. Its amino acids are CASLSGANVLTF.